This entry describes one T cell receptor beta chain. The protocol was immunoSEQ multiplex PCR, while the TCRdb copy is restricted to in-frame clones and leaves out a portion. There are about 220,000 clones in the sample; roughly 80% occur only once, and around 7.3% lies in the top ten. The data derive from a study of blood T cell repertoires in COVID-19. At the level of the study: Acute and convalescent COVID-19 specimens originated in the United States, Italy and Spain.

Sequenced: peripheral blood. This sequence originates from a woman in her seventies with acute or convalescent COVID-19.

The CDR3 loop is CASSRLAGRQETQYF. The CDR3 DNA follows: TGTGCCAGCAGTCGACTAGCGGGAAGACAAGAGACCCAGTACTTC. The chain recombines TRBV5-6 with TRBJ2-5, with TRBD2 identical over 11 bases. V lost 5 bases, J lost 2 bases, and 5 bases stayed unmatched. The length of the CDR3 is 15 residues. Germline CDR1 SGHDT, CDR2 YYEEEE.